The clone carrying this TCR beta chain was counted a single time. Its antigen is not known. The germline CDR1 and CDR2 sequences are SGHNT and YYREEE (reference sequence). This CDR3 has 14 amino acids. Trimming removed 1 base from V and 6 bases from J, with 13 bases in between. The data were obtained in a study of T cells in localized non-small cell lung cancer. Whole-study results and caveats: Patients showing higher blood T cell density tended to see longer overall survival. Of the top 100 tumor clones, median about 53 were in adjacent lung, around 28 among its top 100. Uninvolved adjacent lung showed peak T cell clonality, exceeding tumor. Sequencing was limited to one tumor region, leaving the possibility of heterogeneity open.

Here immunoSEQ multiplex PCR was the method, and the copy in TCRdb shows in-frame clones only, minus some. The sample lists approximately 29,000 clones, approximately 84% seen once, with roughly 5.7% in the top ten. The receptor was derived from a man between 40 and 69 years old with stage III lung adenocarcinoma. V and J are TRBV5-4 and TRBJ1-1; D is possibly TRBD1 (6 bases). The specimen was peripheral blood mononuclear cells, collected before any cancer treatment. The CDR3 DNA sequence: TGTGCCAGCAGCTTGATTCGGGGGGCGGCTGAAGCTTTCTTT. It specifies CASSLIRGAAEAFF.